These 21 T cell receptor beta chains were sequenced from one sample in a study of identical twins. One entry per CDR3 protein, called by TCRdb with MiXCR from the 5' RACE reads. This table holds about 480,000 distinct CDR3 sequences, around 14% found once. This same sample was also taken into another study, of yellow fever vaccine responses in identical twins.

Sequencing used CD4+ T cells sorted from blood. These receptors all come from a woman between 18 and 29 years old in good health.

Only a few counts were recorded for this clonotype. This chain connects TRBV11-1 to TRBJ2-1; no clear D. Germline assignment: CDR1 SGHAT and CDR2 FQDESV (reference sequence). CDR3 size: 14 residues. V lost 3 bases, J lost 8 bases, and 14 bases lay in between. CDR3 loop: CASSFNPSGYEQFF. The DNA of the CDR3 is TGTGCCAGCAGCTTTAATCCTAGTGGTTATGAGCAGTTCTTC.

The CDR3: CASNFRIGANQYF. CDR3 DNA: TGTGCCAGCAATTTTAGAATAGGGGCAAATCAGTACTTC. This sequence joins TRBV2 and TRBJ2-4; D perhaps matches TRBD1 (5 bases). CDR3 length equals 13 residues. Trimming took 7 bases from V and 12 from J, leaving 19 bases between them. Germline V gives CDR1 SNHLY, CDR2 FYNNEI. The entire variable domain, with the rest obtained from reference TRBV2 and TRBJ2-4, is as follows: EPEVTQTPSHQVTQMGQEVILRCVPISNHLYFYWYRQILGQKVEFLVSFYNNEISEKSEIFDDQFSVERPDGSNFTLKIRSTKLEDSAMYFCASNFRIGANQYFGAGTRLSVL.

This chain connects TRBV10-3 to TRBJ1-5, with D perhaps TRBD1 (6 bases). Trimming left V 3 bases short and J 0 bases short, with 12 bases between. The germline CDR1 and CDR2 sequences are ENHRY and SYGVKD. The CDR3 is made up of 16 amino acids. This CDR3 reads CAISDRGWNSNQPQHF. In nucleotides, the CDR3 is TGTGCCATCAGTGACAGGGGCTGGAATAGCAATCAGCCCCAGCATTTT.

This clonotype appeared a few times. The chain joins TRBV2 to TRBJ1-2, with D hard to call. Deletions cut 3 bases from V and 7 bases from J, with 9 bases between. This CDR3 has 12 amino acids. Germline lookup yields CDR1 SNHLY and CDR2 FYNNEI. The CDR3 reads CASSETTGGYTF. CDR3 nucleotide sequence: TGTGCCAGCAGTGAGACTACTGGTGGCTACACCTTC. The variable domain in full, with the rest retrieved from reference TRBV2 and TRBJ1-2, is EPEVTQTPSHQVTQMGQEVILRCVPISNHLYFYWYRQILGQKVEFLVSFYNNEISEKSEIFDDQFSVERPDGSNFTLKIRSTKLEDSAMYFCASSETTGGYTFGSGTRLTVV.

This clonotype has just a few counts. The V call is TRBV11-2, the J call TRBJ2-1, with TRBD2 matching over 8 bases. Germline V gives CDR1 SGHAT, CDR2 FQNNGV. Germline trimming cut 5 bases from V and 0 bases from J; bases unmatched to any gene: 6. The CDR3 has 16 residues. CDR3 sequence reads: CASSPSGGGSYNEQFF. As DNA, the CDR3 is TGTGCCAGCAGCCCCTCCGGGGGGGGCTCCTACAATGAGCAGTTCTTC.

The chain uses TRBV12-3 or TRBV12-4 and TRBJ2-5; a possible D gene is TRBD1 (5 bases). This CDR3 has 14 amino acids. The ends were cut back, 2 bases at V and 5 bases at J, with 12 bases in the middle. The CDR3 DNA reads as TGTGCCAGCAGTTTAACCCAGGGCCTGGAGACCCAGTACTTC. It translates to CASSLTQGLETQYF.

This clonotype turned up a few times. This chain uses TRBV11-2 with TRBJ2-3; the match to TRBD2 covers 8 bases. Germline values: CDR1 SGHAT, CDR2 FQNNGV. V was pared by 2 bases and J by 0 bases, with 10 bases of the junction left unmatched. This CDR3 contains 18 residues. CDR3 nucleotides: TGTGCCAGCAGCTTAATAGGGAGCGGGAGTGTGAGCACAGATACGCAGTATTTT. Its translation is CASSLIGSGSVSTDTQYF.

This clonotype was picked up a small number of times. The chain is built from TRBV20-1 and TRBJ2-3; TRBD1 might be the D (5 bases). Germline V gene sequence: CDR1 DFQATT, CDR2 SNEGSKA (reference sequence). The CDR3 totals 12 residues. Here the CDR3 DNA reads TGCTCCGTGCTTATACAGGCAGATACGCAGTATTTT. Encoded protein: CSVLIQADTQYF.

This clonotype occurred a few times. This sequence joins TRBV14 and TRBJ2-5; D is uncertain. Germline V gene data show CDR1 as SGHDN and CDR2 as FVKESK. The CDR3 has 13 residues. V lost 6 bases and J lost 0, with 8 bases in between. The CDR3 nucleotides are TGTGCCAGCAGTAAAACCGACCAAGAGACCCAGTACTTC. Translation: CASSKTDQETQYF. Looking up the rest from reference TRBV14 and TRBJ2-5 gives the full variable domain: EAGVTQFPSHSVIEKGQTVTLRCDPISGHDNLYWYRRVMGKEIKFLLHFVKESKQDESGMPNNRFLAERTGGTYSTLKVQPAELEDSGVYFCASSKTDQETQYFGPGTRLLVL.

The rearrangement links TRBV24-1 to TRBJ2-1, with a weak D call TRBD1 (5 bases). CDR1 and CDR2 from the germline V gene are KGHDR and SFDVKD. The V end was cut by 0 bases, the J end by 3 bases, with 11 bases between. CDR3 size: 16 residues. CDR3: CATSDLDSLDYNEQFF. In DNA form, the CDR3 reads TGTGCCACCAGTGATTTGGACAGCCTTGACTACAATGAGCAGTTCTTC.

This clonotype was detected a few times. This sequence joins TRBV18 and TRBJ1-2; D perhaps matches TRBD1 (6 bases). From germline, CDR1 is KGHSH and CDR2 LQKENI. The CDR3 extends over 14 amino acids. V dropped 2 bases and J dropped 8 bases, with 15 bases sitting between them. CDR3 in amino acids: CASSPTGQGQGYTF. Here the CDR3 DNA reads TGTGCCAGCTCACCAACGGGGCAGGGGCAAGGCTACACCTTC.

The gene calls are TRBV3-1 and TRBJ2-7; D remains ambiguous. The CDR3 is made up of 15 amino acids. Germline values: CDR1 LGHDT, CDR2 YNNKEL (reference sequence). Trimming removed 0 bases from V and 3 bases from J, with 12 bases in between. CDR3 coding DNA: TGTGCCAGCAGCCAAGACGGTGGCAACTACTACGAGCAGTACTTC. Protein product: CASSQDGGNYYEQYF.

This chain uses TRBV20-1 with TRBJ2-1, with D possibly TRBD1 on 6 matching bases. The ends were cut back, 3 bases at V and 4 bases at J, with 13 bases in the middle. Germline V gives CDR1 DFQATT, CDR2 SNEGSKA (reference sequence). The CDR3 runs to 14 residues. The CDR3 sequence: CSASGGKLYNEQFF. For the CDR3, the DNA is TGCAGTGCTAGTGGGGGCAAATTATACAATGAGCAGTTCTTC.

This clonotype was recorded a few times. The chain combines TRBV18 with TRBJ2-2, with D perhaps matching TRBD1 (5 bases). The CDR3 has 15 amino acids. V lost 6 bases and J lost 0, with 11 bases in between. Germline V lookup: CDR1 KGHSH, CDR2 LQKENI. The CDR3 here is CASSPSTANTGELFF. The CDR3 DNA reads as TGTGCCAGCTCTCCGTCGACAGCGAACACCGGGGAGCTGTTTTTT.

This sequence joins TRBV7-2 and TRBJ1-1; the match to TRBD1 covers 7 bases. In germline, CDR1 is SGHTA, CDR2 FQGNSA. The junction had 6 bases not matched to a gene; V was cut back by 4 bases and J by 4 bases. This CDR3 region has 14 residues. In DNA form, the CDR3 reads TGTGCCAGCAGCTCAAGCAGGGGGATCACTGAAGCTTTCTTT. Amino acid sequence: CASSSSRGITEAFF.

The V call is TRBV30, the J call TRBJ2-4, with TRBD1 matching 9 bases. The CDR3 extends over 14 amino acids. The germline V gene encodes CDR1 GTSNPN and CDR2 SVGIG (reference sequence). Trimming took 8 bases from V and 0 from J; bases not matched to a gene: 5. CDR3: CALGQGTAKNIQYF. The CDR3 region has the DNA TGTGCCCTAGGACAGGGGACAGCCAAAAACATTCAGTACTTC.

In the case of this clonotype: One junction end does not reproduce the germline sequence, and a read error may be involved. The CDR3 region is CAWSVRGLDRLSF. CDR3 in DNA: TGTGCCTGGAGTGTACGAGGGTTAGACAGGCTCTCCTTC. The chain combines TRBV30 with TRBJ2-7; weak D call: TRBD1 (6 bases). This CDR3 region has 13 residues. The germline gives CDR1 GTSNPN, CDR2 SVGIG (reference sequence).

This clonotype was found a few times. In DNA, the CDR3 is TGTGCCAGCAGTTTCGTGTCACCTGATACGCAGTATTTT. This codes for CASSFVSPDTQYF. The chain recombines TRBV28 with TRBJ2-3; D not certain. The CDR3 consists of 13 residues. Trimming took 3 bases from V and 6 from J, leaving 10 bases between them. Looked up from germline, CDR1 is MDHEN and CDR2 is SYDVKM.

This clonotype was detected only a few times. The chain employs TRBV28 and TRBJ2-7; 10 bases line up with TRBD1. Losses at the gene ends were 2 bases for V and 1 base for J; bases not matched to a gene: 2. This CDR3 is built from 15 residues. The V gene's germline CDR1 is MDHEN and CDR2 SYDVKM. The CDR3 here is CASSLGTGDSYEQYF. In nucleotides, the CDR3 is TGTGCCAGCAGTTTAGGGACAGGGGATTCCTACGAGCAGTACTTC.

This chain uses TRBV5-1 with TRBJ2-2, with D hard to call. V was shortened by 2 bases and J by 6 bases, with 8 bases between the two germline ends. Germline V gene lookup returns CDR1 SGHRS and CDR2 YFSETQ. CDR3 size: 13 residues. The CDR3 DNA is TGCGCCAGCAGCTTTCAGGATGCCGGGGAGCTGTTTTTT. Its translation: CASSFQDAGELFF.

This clonotype was seen ten or more times. The chain is built from TRBV5-1 and TRBJ1-5; D is ambiguous. The germline gives CDR1 SGHRS, CDR2 YFSETQ. V lost 0 bases to trimming and J lost 5 bases, with 6 bases between them. This CDR3 has 13 residues. The CDR3 DNA sequence: TGCGCCAGCAGCTTGGGTATGCATCAGCCCCAGCATTTT. Protein: CASSLGMHQPQHF.